This is a list of T cell receptor beta chains from one sample in a study of shared clonotypes between healthy human individuals. TCRdb keeps only in-frame clones here, not all; method: immunoSEQ multiplex PCR. Of about 700,000 clones detected, roughly 94% appear once; the ten largest clones hold 24%. Sequencing input: naive CD8+ T cells sorted from blood. All receptors come from a man aged 25-45 years in good health. CDR3s leave out the opening cysteine and the closing phenylalanine or tryptophan.

TRBV7-2,ASSTRGVNTEAF
TRBV7-6,ASSLRQDWDEQY
TRBV23-1,ASNKSGERVCWNIPGELF
TRBV6-6,EVAGGPSGELF
TRBV27,ASSLSGVGFGYT
TRBV4-3,ASSNWDGYT
TRBV10-3,AISESNYEQY
TRBV7-3,ASSPENTGELF
TRBV9,ASSATTSTYRANYGYT
TRBV9,ASSVGQVPSYEQY
TRBV4-1,ASSLRFPVTQNTEAF
TRBV7-6,ASSLEVQGYNEQF
TRBV18,ASSPDRELGLTNEKLF
TRBV21-1,ASTKWGDGVYGYT
TRBV10-3,AISESGGRGETQY
TRBV27,ASSSLAYNEQF
TRBV30,AWSVTASETQY
TRBV5-6,ASSLLGTEAF
TRBV4-1,ASSQWTSGELF
TRBV7-9,ASSSPQGRGNNEQF
TRBV29-1,SVGLAGTYEQY
TRBV28,ASGWTGSNQPQH
TRBV5-1,ASSPWGETQY
TRBV7-8,ASSLVPGSTEAF
TRBV27,ASSSGPTYNEQF
TRBV4-1,ASSHAGSGANVLT
TRBV6-1,ASRAVGVLNQPQH
TRBV27,ASSFYSSSYEQY
TRBV28,ASSSGLAGSGEQY
TRBV27,ASRQRAHYEQY
TRBV7-6,ASSYQGGLETQY
TRBV30,AWRGPREGMGYGYT
TRBV7-9,ASSLGPSVLVHNEQF
TRBV5-1,ASSLAQGYNEQF
TRBV2,ASHLIGGQGVNEQF
TRBV11-2,ASSFTVQTSGKYNEQF
TRBV25-1,ASRTPGFTDTQY
TRBV19,ASSLRDSYEQY
TRBV25-1,ASSVYNRAEKLF
TRBV27,ASSSAGQGGYEQY
TRBV6-1,ASSEDGGGVRDTQY
TRBV15,ATSRDGTGATNYGYT
TRBV19,ASSIVWNEQF
TRBV27,ASSSSGVFYEQY
TRBV6-1,ASNGLGDHEQY
TRBV30,AWSVLGSTGELF
TRBV7-9,ASRGQGTGELF
TRBV2,ASSEYLAGAYEQF
TRBV29-1,SVHGTTPRYEQY
TRBV5-1,ASSPRTEYIYGYT
TRBV6-1,ASSEAPGGLGTEAF
TRBV5-1,ASSLEGLAGVFDTQY
TRBV19,ASSTPPRYYEQY
TRBV27,ASRNSGLLGQPQH
TRBV14,ASSKALGTASDEQY
TRBV28,ASSSWGTRDNEQF
TRBV9,ASSALGTEAF
TRBV14,ASSFRSTPQF
TRBV5-1,ASSLQGGQETQY
TRBV13,ASREQRRDEQF